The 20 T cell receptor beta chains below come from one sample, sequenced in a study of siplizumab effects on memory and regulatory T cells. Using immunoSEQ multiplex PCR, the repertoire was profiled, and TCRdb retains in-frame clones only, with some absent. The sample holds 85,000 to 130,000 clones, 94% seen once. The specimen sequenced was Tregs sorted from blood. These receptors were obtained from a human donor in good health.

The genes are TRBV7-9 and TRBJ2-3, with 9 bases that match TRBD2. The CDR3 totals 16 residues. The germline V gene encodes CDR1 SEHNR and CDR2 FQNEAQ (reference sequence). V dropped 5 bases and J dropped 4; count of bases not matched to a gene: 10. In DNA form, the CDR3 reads TGTGCCAGCAGCCTCACTGGGCGGGAGGGGCCAGATACGCAGTATTTT. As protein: CASSLTGREGPDTQYF.

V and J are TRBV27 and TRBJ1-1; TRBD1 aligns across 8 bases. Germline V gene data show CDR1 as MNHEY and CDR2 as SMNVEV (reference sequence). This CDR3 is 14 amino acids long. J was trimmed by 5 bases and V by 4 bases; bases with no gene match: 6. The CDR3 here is CASSSYRGGTEAFF. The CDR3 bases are TGTGCCAGCAGTTCCTACAGGGGGGGAACTGAAGCTTTCTTT.

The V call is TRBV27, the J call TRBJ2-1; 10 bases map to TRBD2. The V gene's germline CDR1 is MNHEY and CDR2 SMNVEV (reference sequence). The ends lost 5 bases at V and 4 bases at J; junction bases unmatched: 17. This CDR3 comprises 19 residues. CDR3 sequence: CASSLLGLAVEGGYNEQFF. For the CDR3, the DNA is TGTGCCAGCAGTCTCCTCGGACTAGCGGTGGAGGGGGGTTACAATGAGCAGTTCTTC.

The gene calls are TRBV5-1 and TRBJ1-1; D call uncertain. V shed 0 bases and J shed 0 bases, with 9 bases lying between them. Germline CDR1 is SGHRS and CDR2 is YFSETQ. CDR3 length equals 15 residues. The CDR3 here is CASSLATSLNTEAFF. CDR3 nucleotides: TGCGCCAGCAGCTTGGCTACCTCCCTGAACACTGAAGCTTTCTTT.

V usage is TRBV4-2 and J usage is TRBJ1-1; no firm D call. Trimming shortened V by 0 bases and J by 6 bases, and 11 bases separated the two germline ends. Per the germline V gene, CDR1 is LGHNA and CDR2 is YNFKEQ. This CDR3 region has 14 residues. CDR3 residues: CASSQDRGLAEAFF. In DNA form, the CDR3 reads TGTGCCAGCAGCCAAGATCGAGGGTTGGCTGAAGCTTTCTTT.

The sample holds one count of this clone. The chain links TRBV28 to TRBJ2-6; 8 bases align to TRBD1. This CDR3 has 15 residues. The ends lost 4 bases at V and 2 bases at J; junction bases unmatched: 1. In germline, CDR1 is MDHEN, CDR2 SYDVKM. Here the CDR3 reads CASSSGGAGANVLTF. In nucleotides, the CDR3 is TGTGCCAGCAGTTCAGGGGGCGCTGGGGCCAACGTCCTGACTTTC.

The CDR3 sequence: CASSHNIGRYEQYF. In nucleotides, the CDR3 is TGTGCCAGCAGCCACAACATAGGGCGGTACGAGCAGTACTTC. The chain couples TRBV4-2 to TRBJ2-7; no definite D call. Germline lookup yields CDR1 LGHNA and CDR2 YNFKEQ. The CDR3 contains 14 residues. The germline V and J ends were trimmed by 3 bases and 4 bases, with 13 bases remaining between them.

CDR3 protein: CASSPIGGRSPEQYF. CDR3 nucleotide sequence: TGTGCCAGCTCACCGATTGGCGGGAGAAGCCCCGAGCAGTACTTC. The chain has TRBV18 and TRBJ2-7; 7 nucleotides agree with TRBD2. Germline V gene sequence: CDR1 KGHSH, CDR2 LQKENI. V was pared by 3 bases and J by 6 bases, with 11 bases of the junction left unmatched. This CDR3 region has 15 residues.

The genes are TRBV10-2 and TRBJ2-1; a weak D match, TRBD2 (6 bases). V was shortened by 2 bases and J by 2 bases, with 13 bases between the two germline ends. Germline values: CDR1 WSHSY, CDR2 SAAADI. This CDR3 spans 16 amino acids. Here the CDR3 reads CASSEEGLAPYNEQFF. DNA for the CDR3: TGCGCCAGCAGTGAGGAGGGCCTAGCGCCCTACAATGAGCAGTTCTTC.

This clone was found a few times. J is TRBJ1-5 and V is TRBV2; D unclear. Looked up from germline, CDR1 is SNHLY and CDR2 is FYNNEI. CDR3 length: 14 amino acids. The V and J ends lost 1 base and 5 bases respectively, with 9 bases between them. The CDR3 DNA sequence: TGTGCCAGCAGTGAAGTGATTGGGTATCAGCCCCAGCATTTT. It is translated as CASSEVIGYQPQHF.

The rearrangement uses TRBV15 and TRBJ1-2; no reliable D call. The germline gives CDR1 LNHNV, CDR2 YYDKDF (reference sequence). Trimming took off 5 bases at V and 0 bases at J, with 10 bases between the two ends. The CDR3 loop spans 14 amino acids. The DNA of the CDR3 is TGTGCCACCAGCGGAGCCCTGGCTAACTATGGCTACACCTTC. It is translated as CATSGALANYGYTF.

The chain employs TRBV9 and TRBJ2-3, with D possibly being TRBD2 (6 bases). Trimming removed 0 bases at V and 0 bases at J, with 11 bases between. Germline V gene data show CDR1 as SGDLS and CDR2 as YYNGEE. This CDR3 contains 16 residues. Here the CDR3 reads CASSVDAGTSTDTQYF. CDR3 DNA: TGTGCCAGCAGCGTAGATGCGGGGACTAGCACAGATACGCAGTATTTT.

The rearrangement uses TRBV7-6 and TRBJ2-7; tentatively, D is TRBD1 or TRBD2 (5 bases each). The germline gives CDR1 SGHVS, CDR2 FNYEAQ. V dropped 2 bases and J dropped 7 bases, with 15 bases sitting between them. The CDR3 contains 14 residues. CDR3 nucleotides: TGTGCCAGCAGCTTATATCAAGGGGAGAGGGAGCAGTACTTC. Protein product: CASSLYQGEREQYF.

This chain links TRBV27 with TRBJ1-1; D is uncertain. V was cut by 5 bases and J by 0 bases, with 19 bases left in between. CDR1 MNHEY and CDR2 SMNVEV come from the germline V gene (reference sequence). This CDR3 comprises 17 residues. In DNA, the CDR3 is TGTGCCAGCAGTCGGCGGAGCCTAAACCCGATGAACACTGAAGCTTTCTTT. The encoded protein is CASSRRSLNPMNTEAFF.

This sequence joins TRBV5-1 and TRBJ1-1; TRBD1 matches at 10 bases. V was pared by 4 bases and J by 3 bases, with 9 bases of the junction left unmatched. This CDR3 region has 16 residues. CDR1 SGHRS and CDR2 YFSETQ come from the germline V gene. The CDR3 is CASSVGQGGSHTEAFF. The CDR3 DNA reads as TGCGCCAGCAGCGTTGGACAGGGGGGAAGTCACACTGAAGCTTTCTTT.

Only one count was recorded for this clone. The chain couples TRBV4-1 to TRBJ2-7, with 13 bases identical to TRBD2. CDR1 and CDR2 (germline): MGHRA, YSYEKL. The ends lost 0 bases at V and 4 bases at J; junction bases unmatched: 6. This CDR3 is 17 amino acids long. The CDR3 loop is CASSQDPGLAGVYEQYF. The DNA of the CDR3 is TGCGCCAGCAGCCAAGACCCCGGACTAGCGGGAGTATACGAGCAGTACTTC.

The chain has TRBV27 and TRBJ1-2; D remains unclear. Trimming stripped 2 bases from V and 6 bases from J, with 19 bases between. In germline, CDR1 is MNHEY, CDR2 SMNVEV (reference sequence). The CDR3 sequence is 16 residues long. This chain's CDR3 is CASSLMGSLSDNGYTF. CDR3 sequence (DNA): TGTGCCAGCAGTTTAATGGGGTCTTTGAGTGACAATGGCTACACCTTC.

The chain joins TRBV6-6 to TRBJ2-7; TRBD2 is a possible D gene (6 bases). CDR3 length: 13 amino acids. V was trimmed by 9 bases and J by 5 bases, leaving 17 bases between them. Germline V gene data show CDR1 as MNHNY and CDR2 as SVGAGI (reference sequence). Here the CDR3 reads CASSSVLEDEQYF. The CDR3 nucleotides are TGTGCCAGTTCTAGCGTCCTAGAGGACGAGCAGTACTTC.

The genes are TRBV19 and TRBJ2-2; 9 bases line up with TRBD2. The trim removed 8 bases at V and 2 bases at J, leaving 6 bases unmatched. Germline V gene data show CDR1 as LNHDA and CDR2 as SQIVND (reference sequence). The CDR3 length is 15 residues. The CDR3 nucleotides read TGTGCCAGTTGCCGCCTAGCGGGAAACACCGGGGAGCTGTTTTTT. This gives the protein CASCRLAGNTGELFF.

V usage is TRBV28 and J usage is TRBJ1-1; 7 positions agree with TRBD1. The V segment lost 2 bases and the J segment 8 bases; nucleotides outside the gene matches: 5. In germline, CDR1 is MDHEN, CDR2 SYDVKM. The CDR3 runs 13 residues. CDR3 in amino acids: CASSLGTAFEAFF. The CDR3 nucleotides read TGTGCCAGCAGTTTAGGGACAGCTTTCGAAGCTTTCTTT.